This T cell receptor (beta chain) derives from a study of T cell responses to AZD1222 COVID-19 vaccine. Here immunoSEQ multiplex PCR was the method, and the copy in TCRdb shows in-frame clones only, minus some. Among some 120,000 clones listed, 90% were seen once. The CDR3 is made up of 14 amino acids. Per germline, CDR1 SEHNR and CDR2 FQNEAQ (reference sequence). Trimming left V 0 bases short and J 8 bases short, with 13 bases between. The chain recombines TRBV7-9 with TRBJ1-2; unclear D gene. Material: peripheral blood, obtained on day 0 of AZD1222 vaccination. The origin of this receptor is an adult in good health. The CDR3 reads CASSLASVSGGYTF. The CDR3 DNA reads as TGTGCCAGCAGCTTAGCGTCTGTATCTGGGGGCTACACCTTC.